Below are 22 T cell receptor beta chains sequenced from a single sample in a study of blood T cell repertoires in COVID-19. Generated by immunoSEQ multiplex PCR, the TCRdb table keeps only in-frame clones and is missing some. This table has 220,000 or so clones, approximately 84% appearing once. The specimen sequenced was peripheral blood. Receptors originate from a woman between 55 and 75 years old with acute or convalescent COVID-19.

In DNA, the CDR3 is TGTGCCAGCAGTTACGTAGCGGGGGGCCGCACAGATACGCAGTATTTT. Amino acid sequence: CASSYVAGGRTDTQYF. The chain is built from TRBV6-5 and TRBJ2-3; 10 nucleotides match TRBD2. V was pared by 2 bases and J by 1 base, with 3 bases of the junction left unmatched. The CDR3 has 16 residues. Germline V gene data show CDR1 as MNHEY and CDR2 as SVGAGI.

This sequence joins TRBV5-6 and TRBJ1-1; D uncertain. V dropped 0 bases and J dropped 11 bases, with 14 bases sitting between them. This CDR3 is built from 13 residues. Germline V gene lookup returns CDR1 SGHDT and CDR2 YYEEEE. The CDR3 loop reads CASSLASEERAFF. As DNA, the CDR3 is TGTGCCAGCAGCTTGGCCTCGGAGGAAAGGGCTTTCTTT.

The CDR3 protein is CASSWVGSGDTQYF. DNA of the CDR3: TGCGCCAGCAGCTGGGTAGGGAGTGGAGATACGCAGTATTTT. V usage is TRBV5-1 and J usage is TRBJ2-3, with TRBD2 as a possible D gene (5 bases). CDR1 and CDR2 (germline): SGHRS, YFSETQ. The CDR3 consists of 14 residues. The ends were cut back, 3 bases at V and 5 bases at J, with 13 bases in the middle.

This chain connects TRBV3-1 (or the pseudogene TRBV3-2) to TRBJ2-5; 11 bases are a match to TRBD1. Germline V gene data show CDR1 as LGHDT and CDR2 as YNNKEL (reference sequence). With 1 base clipped from V and 6 bases from J, the junction kept 7 bases outside the gene matches. The CDR3 has 16 amino acids. The chain's CDR3 is CASSQGGTGGGKTQYF. CDR3 sequence (DNA): TGTGCCAGCAGCCAAGGGGGGACAGGGGGTGGAAAGACCCAGTACTTC.

The chain couples TRBV11-2 to TRBJ2-5; 12 nucleotides align to TRBD2. V was clipped by 0 bases and J by 5 bases; unmatched bases: 7. The CDR3 sequence is 17 residues long. Germline-derived CDR1 and CDR2 are SGHAT and FQNNGV. CDR3 DNA: TGTGCCAGCAGCTTAGAGCTAGCGGGGGGGCCAGGCGAGACCCAGTACTTC. Protein sequence: CASSLELAGGPGETQYF.

This chain uses TRBV9 with TRBJ1-6; D uncertain. The CDR3 extends over 13 amino acids. In germline, CDR1 is SGDLS, CDR2 YYNGEE. V was shortened by 3 bases and J by 7 bases, with 8 bases between the two germline ends. CDR3 region: CASSELLNSPLHF. For the CDR3, the DNA is TGTGCCAGCAGCGAACTTTTAAATTCACCCCTCCACTTT.

The rearrangement uses TRBV5-1 and TRBJ1-2; no definite D call. Germline V lookup: CDR1 SGHRS, CDR2 YFSETQ. The CDR3 loop spans 15 amino acids. V lost 1 base and J 7 bases, leaving 17 bases between the germline ends. CDR3 amino acids: CASSLTDRREGGYTF. The DNA of the CDR3 is TGCGCCAGCAGCTTGACAGACCGACGGGAAGGTGGCTACACCTTC. The full variable domain, with the rest looked up from reference TRBV5-1 and TRBJ1-2, is KAGVTQTPRYLIKTRGQQVTLSCSPISGHRSVSWYQQTPGQGLQFLFEYFSETQRNKGNFPGRFSGRQFSNSRSEMNVSTLELGDSALYLCASSLTDRREGGYTFGSGTRLTVV.

The J gene is TRBJ1-1, the V gene TRBV5-4; TRBD1 matches 8 bases. The V gene end was trimmed by 3 bases and the J gene end by 4 bases; junction bases not matched to a gene: 8. Germline CDR1 is SGHNT and CDR2 is YYREEE (reference sequence). This CDR3 region has 15 residues. Written as DNA, the CDR3 is TGTGCCAGCAGCTACCCGACAGGGGCCGGCACTGAAGCTTTCTTT. This codes for CASSYPTGAGTEAFF.

The chain couples TRBV13 to TRBJ2-1; 10 bases are a match to TRBD2. The V gene end was trimmed by 0 bases and the J gene end by 7 bases; junction bases not matched to a gene: 6. The CDR3 extends over 16 amino acids. Germline-derived CDR1 and CDR2 are PRHDT and FYEKMQ (reference sequence). Here the CDR3 reads CASSLGWTSGRNEQFF. As DNA, the CDR3 is TGTGCCAGCAGCTTAGGGTGGACTAGCGGACGGAATGAGCAGTTCTTC.

This chain uses TRBV23-1 with TRBJ1-2, with D unresolved. TRBV23-1 is sorted into the ORF group, with uncertain function. The CDR3 has 15 amino acids. V lost 4 bases and J lost 1, with 13 bases in between. CDR3 nucleotide sequence: TGCGCCAGCAGTCGGCGAAGCGGTATTAACTATGGCTACACCTTC. This codes for CASSRRSGINYGYTF.

V is TRBV27 and J is TRBJ2-3; D may be TRBD1 (5 bases). Germline-derived CDR1 and CDR2 are MNHEY and SMNVEV (reference sequence). Trimming pared 4 bases from V and 5 bases from J, leaving 19 bases between. The CDR3 spans 16 residues. CDR3 loop: CASSSRPPGQGDTQYF. CDR3 nucleotide sequence: TGTGCCAGCAGTTCGAGACCCCCCGGGCAGGGAGATACGCAGTATTTT.

In its sample, this clone was seen a few times. V usage is TRBV24-1 and J usage is TRBJ1-5, with 7 bases that match TRBD1. CDR1 is KGHDR and CDR2 is SFDVKD in the germline V gene. Losses at the gene ends were 4 bases for V and 7 bases for J; bases not matched to a gene: 6. CDR3 length: 14 residues. CDR3 in amino acids: CATSESDRVQPQHF. In nucleotides, the CDR3 is TGTGCCACCAGTGAAAGCGACAGGGTGCAGCCCCAGCATTTT.

The rearrangement joins TRBV14 to TRBJ2-3, with D tentatively TRBD2 (5 bases). The V gene's germline CDR1 is SGHDN and CDR2 FVKESK. This CDR3 region has 15 residues. V was trimmed by 4 bases and J by 2 bases, leaving 13 bases between them. The CDR3 coding sequence is TGTGCCAGCAGCCCCCATTCGGGAAACACAGATACGCAGTATTTT. As protein: CASSPHSGNTDTQYF. The full variable domain, with the rest looked up from reference TRBV14 and TRBJ2-3, is EAGVTQFPSHSVIEKGQTVTLRCDPISGHDNLYWYRRVMGKEIKFLLHFVKESKQDESGMPNNRFLAERTGGTYSTLKVQPAELEDSGVYFCASSPHSGNTDTQYFGPGTRLTVL.

The CDR3 protein is CASSQVSGSHNEQFF. For the CDR3, the DNA is TGCGCCAGCAGCCAAGTCTCCGGGAGTCACAATGAGCAGTTCTTC. The genes are TRBV4-1 and TRBJ2-1, with a weak D call TRBD2 (6 bases). Per germline, CDR1 MGHRA and CDR2 YSYEKL. V was pared by 1 base and J by 5 bases, with 12 bases between. The CDR3 covers 15 residues.

The chain joins TRBV6-6 to TRBJ2-5, with 7 bases fitting TRBD1. Per germline, CDR1 MNHNY and CDR2 SVGAGI (reference sequence). The CDR3 spans 13 residues. Trimming took 2 bases from V and 5 from J; bases not matched to a gene: 2. The CDR3 sequence is CASSYGTAETQYF. The CDR3 nucleotides read TGTGCCAGCAGTTACGGGACAGCGGAGACCCAGTACTTC.

This clone occurred a few times. The chain is built from TRBV19 and TRBJ1-1; 9 nucleotides align to TRBD1. Looked up from germline, CDR1 is LNHDA and CDR2 is SQIVND (reference sequence). CDR3 length equals 17 residues. V lost 4 bases and J lost 5; bases outside the gene matches: 14. This chain's CDR3 is CASSRVRLGQGQTEAFF. The CDR3 DNA sequence: TGTGCCAGTAGTAGAGTTCGGCTGGGACAGGGTCAAACTGAAGCTTTCTTT.

The V and J genes are TRBV4-3 and TRBJ1-2; tentatively, D is TRBD1 (5 bases). This CDR3 is 15 amino acids long. V was pared by 0 bases and J by 4 bases, with 12 bases between. The germline V gene encodes CDR1 LGHNA and CDR2 YSLEER. The CDR3 sequence: CASSQDRRGSYGYTF. The DNA for the CDR3 is TGCGCCAGCAGCCAAGATAGACGGGGGAGCTATGGCTACACCTTC.

This clone was picked up a small number of times. The rearrangement joins TRBV7-2 to TRBJ1-3; D possibly corresponds to TRBD1 (6 bases). CDR3 length: 16 residues. CDR1 SGHTA and CDR2 FQGNSA come from the germline V gene. Trimming removed 4 bases from V and 2 bases from J, with 15 bases in between. The CDR3 is CASSWTGGRAGNTIYF. The CDR3 coding sequence is TGTGCCAGCAGCTGGACGGGGGGGCGCGCTGGAAACACCATATATTTT.

This clone was observed a few times. This chain uses TRBV7-2 with TRBJ1-6; weak D call: TRBD1 (6 bases). Germline V lookup: CDR1 SGHTA, CDR2 FQGNSA. CDR3 length equals 16 residues. Between the trimmed V and J ends, which lost 5 bases and 2 bases, there was a span of 13 bases. The CDR3 is CASSTRTGTYNSPLHF. CDR3 sequence (DNA): TGTGCCAGCAGCACCAGAACAGGGACCTATAATTCACCCCTCCACTTT.

The chain links TRBV6-5 to TRBJ2-7; 10 bases fit TRBD1. The V gene end was trimmed by 5 bases and the J gene end by 4 bases; junction bases not matched to a gene: 5. Per germline, CDR1 MNHEY and CDR2 SVGAGI. This CDR3 has 14 amino acids. The CDR3 region has the DNA TGTGCCAGCAGTCAGAGACAGGGGGCATACGAGCAGTACTTC. Amino acid sequence: CASSQRQGAYEQYF.

The J gene is TRBJ2-3, the V gene TRBV3-1 (or the pseudogene TRBV3-2); 7 positions agree with TRBD1. CDR1 is LGHDT, CDR2 YNNKEL, per germline (reference sequence). The length of the CDR3 is 14 residues. V lost 1 base and J lost 6; bases outside the gene matches: 4. CDR3 DNA: TGTGCCAGCAGCCAAGGGACAGGAATGGATACGCAGTATTTT. Translated: CASSQGTGMDTQYF.

The rearrangement uses TRBV7-2 and TRBJ2-3; 11 bases line up with TRBD2. V dropped 5 bases and J dropped 7; count of bases not matched to a gene: 5. Germline CDR1 is SGHTA and CDR2 is FQGNSA. The CDR3 has 14 residues. CDR3 amino acids: CASSMASGGNTQYF. Here the CDR3 DNA reads TGTGCCAGCAGCATGGCTAGCGGGGGGAATACGCAGTATTTT. The full variable domain, completed using reference TRBV7-2 and TRBJ2-3, is GAGVSQSPSNKVTEKGKDVELRCDPISGHTALYWYRQSLGQGLEFLIYFQGNSAPDKSGLPSDRFSAERTGGSVSTLTIQRTQQEDSAVYLCASSMASGGNTQYFGPGTRLTVL.